Presented here are 12 T cell receptor beta chains from one specimen sequenced in a study of vaccination and CD4 T cells after COVID-19. Oncomine TCR Beta short-read sequencing was applied to DNA from cultured CD4+ T cells. TCRdb re-called the PCR reads through MiXCR, storing one row per CDR3 protein. The sample includes about 16,000 distinct CDR3 sequences, approximately 70% seen only once; the top ten take roughly 15%. Treatment indicated: approximately nine-day PBMC culture with coronavirus spike peptide pools or control peptides (ViraFEST assay). These receptors lack a known antigen. Sequencing was performed on CD4+ T cells from blood, cultured in vitro. The receptors here all came from a human donor who had recovered from COVID-19.

The J gene is TRBJ2-2, the V gene TRBV7-8; D is uncertain. The CDR3 runs to 12 residues. V lost 2 bases, J lost 6 bases, and 4 bases lay in between. Germline CDR1 is SGHVS and CDR2 is FQNEAQ. CDR3 DNA sequence: TGTGCCAGCAGCTTAAGCGCCGGGGAGCTGTTTTTT. This sequence encodes CASSLSAGELFF.

The chain couples TRBV6-5 to TRBJ1-5, with a weak D call TRBD1 (6 bases). The CDR3 is 17 amino acids. The germline CDR1 and CDR2 sequences are MNHEY and SVGAGI. With 3 bases removed from V and 1 base from J, the gap between germline ends came to 16 bases. The chain's CDR3 is CASSYVSQGISNQPQHF. CDR3 bases: TGTGCCAGCAGTTATGTGTCCCAGGGGATCAGCAATCAGCCCCAGCATTTT.

The chain couples TRBV28 to TRBJ2-6; D might be TRBD2 (6 bases). There are 18 residues in the CDR3. Germline V CDR1 and CDR2: MDHEN, SYDVKM. With 2 bases removed from V and 3 bases from J, the gap between germline ends came to 17 bases. The CDR3 DNA reads as TGTGCCAGCAGTTTAGGGAGGTCAGGGCGGAGTGGGGCCAACGTCCTGACTTTC. As protein: CASSLGRSGRSGANVLTF. Filled out from reference TRBV28 and TRBJ2-6, the complete variable domain reads DVKVTQSSRYLVKRTGEKVFLECVQDMDHENMFWYRQDPGLGLRLIYFSYDVKMKEKGDIPEGYSVSREKKERFSLILESASTNQTSMYLCASSLGRSGRSGANVLTFGAGSRLTVL.

V is TRBV7-2 and J is TRBJ1-1; no reliable D call. This CDR3 has 12 amino acids. The V gene's germline CDR1 is SGHTA and CDR2 FQGNSA. The germline V and J ends were trimmed by 3 bases and 11 bases, with 13 bases remaining between them. CDR3 amino acids: CASSLRARDAFF. In DNA, the CDR3 is TGTGCCAGCAGCTTGCGAGCCAGAGATGCTTTCTTT.

The chain combines TRBV20-1 with TRBJ1-5; no clear D. CDR3 length: 13 residues. Germline V gene data show CDR1 as DFQATT and CDR2 as SNEGSKA (reference sequence). V was shortened by 6 bases and J by 2 bases, with 11 bases between the two germline ends. CDR3 in amino acids: CSAPRGGNQPQHF. The DNA of the CDR3 is TGCAGTGCCCCCCGGGGTGGCAATCAGCCCCAGCATTTT.

This chain uses TRBV15 with TRBJ1-5; D unclear. The CDR3 consists of 13 residues. Deletions cut 6 bases from V and 1 base from J, with 7 bases between. CDR1 LNHNV and CDR2 YYDKDF come from the germline V gene (reference sequence). CDR3 DNA sequence: TGTGCCACCAGTGGTCAAAGCAATCAGCCCCAGCATTTT. Its protein is CATSGQSNQPQHF.

This sequence joins TRBV20-1 and TRBJ2-7, with 13 bases aligning to TRBD2. CDR1 is DFQATT and CDR2 is SNEGSKA in the germline V gene (reference sequence). This CDR3 is 14 amino acids long. With V trimmed by 5 bases and J by 6 bases, 7 bases remained unmatched. The CDR3 is CSAAGLAGEIEQYF. CDR3 bases: TGCAGTGCTGCAGGACTAGCGGGAGAGATCGAGCAGTACTTC.

The table lists this clonotype with a few counts. V usage is TRBV6-5 and J usage is TRBJ1-1; D remains unclear. Germline CDR1 and CDR2: MNHEY and SVGAGI. The CDR3 runs to 14 residues. V was pared by 4 bases and J by 0 bases, with 9 bases between. The CDR3 is CASSSGKMNTEAFF. Written as DNA, the CDR3 is TGTGCCAGCAGTTCCGGGAAAATGAACACTGAAGCTTTCTTT.

The V gene is TRBV20-1, the J gene TRBJ1-1; 10 nucleotides line up with TRBD1. The germline CDR1 and CDR2 sequences are DFQATT and SNEGSKA (reference sequence). The J segment lost 6 bases and the V segment lost 0 bases, leaving 7 bases of the junction unmatched. CDR3 length equals 15 residues. The CDR3 DNA reads TGCAGTGCTAGAGACTGGGACAGGGGAGACCCTGAAGCTTTCTTT. This sequence encodes CSARDWDRGDPEAFF.

This chain connects TRBV11-1 to TRBJ2-7; D remains ambiguous. There are 13 residues in the CDR3. Trimming shortened V by 2 bases and J by 2 bases, and 7 bases separated the two germline ends. Looked up from germline, CDR1 is SGHAT and CDR2 is FQDESV (reference sequence). CDR3 in amino acids: CASSLSTTYEQYF. In DNA, the CDR3 is TGTGCCAGCAGCTTATCTACAACCTACGAGCAGTACTTC.

V usage is TRBV24-1 and J usage is TRBJ2-3, with 8 positions matching TRBD2. The CDR3 contains 16 residues. V dropped 3 bases and J dropped 4; count of bases not matched to a gene: 8. Germline CDR1 and CDR2: KGHDR and SFDVKD. The CDR3 region is CATSDPRAGGADTQYF. The CDR3 nucleotides are TGTGCCACCAGTGATCCCCGCGCGGGGGGTGCAGATACGCAGTATTTT.

The CDR3 region is CASSYGGENQPQHF. The CDR3 nucleotides read TGTGCCAGCAGTTACGGAGGGGAGAATCAGCCCCAGCATTTT. The chain couples TRBV6-5 to TRBJ1-5; the D gene is possibly TRBD1 (5 bases). The CDR3 is 14 residues long. Trimming took off 2 bases at V and 4 bases at J, with 9 bases between the two ends. The germline V gene has CDR1 MNHEY and CDR2 SVGAGI.